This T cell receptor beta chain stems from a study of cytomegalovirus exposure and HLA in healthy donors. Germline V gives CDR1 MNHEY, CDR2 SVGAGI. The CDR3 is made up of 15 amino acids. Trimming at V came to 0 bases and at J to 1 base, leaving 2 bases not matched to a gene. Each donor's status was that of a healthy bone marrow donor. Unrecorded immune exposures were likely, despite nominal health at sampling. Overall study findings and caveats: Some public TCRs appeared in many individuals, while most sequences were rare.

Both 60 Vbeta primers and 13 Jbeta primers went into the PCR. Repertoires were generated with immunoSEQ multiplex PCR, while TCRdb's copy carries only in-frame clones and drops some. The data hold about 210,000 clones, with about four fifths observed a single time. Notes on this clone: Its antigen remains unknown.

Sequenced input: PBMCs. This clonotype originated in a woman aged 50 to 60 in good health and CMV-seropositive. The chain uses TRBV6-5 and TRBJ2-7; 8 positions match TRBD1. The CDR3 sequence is CASSYSRQGSYEQYF. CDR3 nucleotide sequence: TGTGCCAGCAGTTACTCCAGACAGGGGTCCTACGAGCAGTACTTC.